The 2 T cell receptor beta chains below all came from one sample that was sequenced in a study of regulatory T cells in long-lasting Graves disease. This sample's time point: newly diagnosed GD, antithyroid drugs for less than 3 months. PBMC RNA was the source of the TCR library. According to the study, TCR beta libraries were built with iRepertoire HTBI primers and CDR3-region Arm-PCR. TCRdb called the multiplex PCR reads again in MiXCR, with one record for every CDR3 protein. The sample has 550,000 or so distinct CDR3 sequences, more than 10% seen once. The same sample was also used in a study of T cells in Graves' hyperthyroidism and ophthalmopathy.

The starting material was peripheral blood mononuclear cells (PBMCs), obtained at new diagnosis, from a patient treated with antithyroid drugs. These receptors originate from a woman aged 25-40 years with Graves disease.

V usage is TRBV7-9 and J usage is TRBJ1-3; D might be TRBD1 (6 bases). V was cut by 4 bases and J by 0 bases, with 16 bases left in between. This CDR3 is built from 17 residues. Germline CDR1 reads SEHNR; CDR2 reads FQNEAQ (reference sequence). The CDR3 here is CASSSGQNHYSGNTIYF. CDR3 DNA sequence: TGTGCCAGCAGCTCCGGACAGAACCATTACTCTGGAAACACCATATATTTT.

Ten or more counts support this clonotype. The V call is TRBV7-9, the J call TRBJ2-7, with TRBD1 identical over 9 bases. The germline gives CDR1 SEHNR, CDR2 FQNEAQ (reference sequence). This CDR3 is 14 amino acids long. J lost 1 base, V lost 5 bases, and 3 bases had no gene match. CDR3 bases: TGTGCCAGCAGCAAACAGGGGGCATCCTACGAGCAGTACTTC. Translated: CASSKQGASYEQYF.